Listed here are 27 T cell receptor beta chains from one sample, sequenced in a study of low-dose radiotherapy and immunotherapy resistance in tumors. Sample time point: after trial treatment. Treatment defined: LDRT plus nivolumab, ipilimumab, low-dose cyclophosphamide and aspirin (RACIN trial). TRAV- and TRBV-specific primers, spanning alpha and beta chains, primed first-strand cDNA. Over roughly 18 PCR cycles, TCRs were amplified from a constant-region primer and V-primer adapter. MiXCR, applied by TCRdb to the reads, yields one record per CDR3 protein. The sample lists about 84,000 distinct CDR3 sequences, 17% seen once, with less than 1.5% in the top ten. The sample in question was PBMCs, obtained after low-dose radiotherapy plus immunotherapy. These receptors came from a male donor with prostate cancer.

This clonotype was observed many times. The chain joins TRBV6-2 or TRBV6-3 to TRBJ2-7, with no clear D. Per germline, CDR1 MNHEY and CDR2 SVGEGT. This CDR3 has 13 residues. Trimming stripped 7 bases from V and 4 bases from J, with 14 bases between. CDR3 DNA sequence: TGTGCCAGCACAAGTAGACGCGAATACGAGCAGTACTTC. It encodes CASTSRREYEQYF.

This chain uses TRBV7-1 with TRBJ2-7, with D possibly TRBD1 on 6 matching bases. TRBV7-1 is an ORF, and what it does is uncertain. CDR3 length: 14 residues. V lost 5 bases and J lost 0, with 11 bases in between. The DNA of the CDR3 is TGTGCCAGCAGCGCAGTCAGGGGCTCCTACGAGCAGTACTTC. Protein sequence: CASSAVRGSYEQYF.

This clonotype was picked up many times. V and J are TRBV12-3 or TRBV12-4 and TRBJ2-5; D is undetermined. This CDR3 is 12 amino acids long. The V end lost 4 bases, the J end lost 6 bases, and 9 bases lay between the germline ends. The CDR3, as DNA: TGTGCCAGCAGTTCCTCTAGTCAGACCCAGTACTTC. The encoded protein is CASSSSSQTQYF.

This clonotype was counted between two and nine times. Here the CDR3 omits its conserved ending phenylalanine or tryptophan, so a read error is the likely source. The limits of the CDR3 on the DNA are not certain, so only TCRdb's listed CDR3 is given. V gene TRBV3-1 combines with J gene TRBJ2-1. Both ends counted, the CDR3 spans 15 residues. The germline CDR1 and CDR2 sequences are LGHDT and YNNKEL (reference sequence). This chain's CDR3 is CASSQEDSSYNELSS.

Worth noting for this clonotype: One base separates it from a far larger clone, so it is likely a read error. V gene TRBV28 combines with J gene TRBJ2-7; 14 bases line up with TRBD2. This CDR3 comprises 18 residues. CDR1 is MDHEN, CDR2 SYDVKM, per germline. V was pared by 6 bases and J by 7 bases, with 17 bases of the junction left unmatched. CDR3 nucleotides: TGTGCCAGCAGGCCGGGACTAGCGGGAGACCAATTCTACAATGAGCAGTACTTC. It specifies CASRPGLAGDQFYNEQYF.

This clonotype has a count of ten or more. The J gene is TRBJ2-7, the V gene TRBV14; D remains ambiguous. V was pared by 4 bases and J by 3 bases, with 13 bases between. This CDR3 region has 14 residues. The germline V gene encodes CDR1 SGHDN and CDR2 FVKESK. CDR3 amino acids: CASSPLGFNYEQYF. Written as DNA, the CDR3 is TGTGCCAGCAGCCCCCTCGGCTTTAACTACGAGCAGTACTTC.

The chain recombines TRBV27 with TRBJ2-7; TRBD2 might be the D (6 bases). V lost 3 bases, J lost 7 bases, and 16 bases lay in between. The CDR3 loop spans 14 amino acids. The germline CDR1 and CDR2 sequences are MNHEY and SMNVEV (reference sequence). In DNA, the CDR3 is TGTGCCAGCAGTTTTTCGGAGGGGCCGTGGGAGCAGTACTTC. This sequence encodes CASSFSEGPWEQYF.

Note on this clonotype: Given a much more abundant clone one base away, this may be a read error. This rearrangement joins TRBV28 to TRBJ2-7, with 11 bases aligning to TRBD1. J was trimmed by 6 bases and V by 4 bases; bases with no gene match: 14. CDR3 length: 17 residues. Germline values: CDR1 MDHEN, CDR2 SYDVKM. CDR3 region: CASSSIGQGAHPCEQYF. Written as DNA, the CDR3 is TGTGCCAGCAGTTCCATCGGACAGGGGGCACATCCCTGCGAGCAGTACTTC.

This clonotype was counted between two and nine times. V is TRBV29-1 and J is TRBJ1-2, with D hard to call. This CDR3 region has 9 residues. V lost 6 bases, J lost 8 bases, and 7 bases lay in between. CDR1 and CDR2 (germline): SQVTM, ANQGSEA. The CDR3 sequence: CSVMEGYTF. The CDR3 DNA sequence: TGCAGCGTGATGGAGGGCTACACCTTC.

The table lists this clonotype with many counts. The chain links TRBV18 to TRBJ2-7; D possibly corresponds to TRBD1 (5 bases). The CDR3 has 14 residues. Trimming left V 3 bases short and J 5 bases short, with 14 bases between. CDR1 KGHSH and CDR2 LQKENI come from the germline V gene. The CDR3 is CASSPQRGPNEQYF. Written as DNA, the CDR3 is TGTGCCAGCTCACCCCAAAGGGGCCCCAACGAGCAGTACTTC. The variable domain in full, completed from reference TRBV18 and TRBJ2-7, reads NAGVMQNPRHLVRRRGQEARLRCSPMKGHSHVYWYRQLPEEGLKFMVYLQKENIIDESGMPKERFSAEFPKEGPSILRIQQVVRGDSAAYFCASSPQRGPNEQYFGPGTRLTVT.

The V gene is TRBV6-2 or TRBV6-3, the J gene TRBJ2-7, with D unclear. Germline V gives CDR1 MNHEY, CDR2 SVGEGT. Trimming shortened V by 5 bases and J by 3 bases, and 5 bases separated the two germline ends. The CDR3 extends over 11 amino acids. CDR3 amino acids: CASSENYEQYF. The CDR3 DNA reads as TGTGCCAGCAGTGAAAACTACGAGCAGTACTTC.

The chain's CDR3 is CASREAGELFF. The CDR3 DNA follows: TGTGCCAGCAGGGAAGCGGGAGAACTGTTTTTT. The chain has TRBV26 and TRBJ1-4. TRBV26 is flagged as a pseudogene. The CDR3 extends over 11 amino acids.

This clonotype has more than one count but fewer than ten. The genes are TRBV18 and TRBJ2-5; D remains ambiguous. The CDR3 loop spans 13 amino acids. Trimming stripped 3 bases from V and 5 bases from J, with 10 bases between. Germline lookup yields CDR1 KGHSH and CDR2 LQKENI. CDR3 sequence (DNA): TGTGCCAGCTCACCCCAGGCGTCGGAGACCCAGTACTTC. It yields the protein CASSPQASETQYF.

The rearrangement uses TRBV6-6 and TRBJ2-7, with D perhaps TRBD1 or TRBD2 (5 bases each). Germline CDR1 reads MNHNY; CDR2 reads SVGAGI (reference sequence). Trimming stripped 5 bases from V and 3 bases from J, with 11 bases between. The CDR3 consists of 13 residues. The CDR3 region has the DNA TGTGCCAGCAGTGACCGGGACGACTACGAGCAGTACTTC. Translation: CASSDRDDYEQYF.

This clonotype was counted many times. The CDR3 sequence: CASRLAGGPYEQYF. In DNA, the CDR3 is TGTGCCAGCAGGCTAGCGGGAGGGCCCTACGAGCAGTACTTC. The chain has TRBV12-3 or TRBV12-4 and TRBJ2-7, with TRBD2 matching 12 bases. The V and J ends lost 6 bases and 2 bases, in that order; junction bases with no gene match: 2. The CDR3 has 14 residues.

For this clonotype: This is likely an artifact of a read error, given a far larger clone one base away. The gene calls are TRBV12-3 or TRBV12-4 and TRBJ2-7, with TRBD1 matching 9 bases. CDR3 length: 14 amino acids. J lost 7 bases, V lost 6 bases, and 10 bases had no gene match. In nucleotides, the CDR3 is TGTGCCAGCAGCCCCGGGACAGGGAGAAATGAGCAGTACTTC. Protein: CASSPGTGRNEQYF.

This clonotype came up many times. The chain links TRBV5-1 to TRBJ2-5; possible D gene TRBD1, 5 bases. Germline CDR1 reads SGHRS; CDR2 reads YFSETQ. The CDR3 sequence is 15 residues long. The ends were cut back, 4 bases at V and 3 bases at J, with 16 bases in the middle. DNA for the CDR3: TGCGCCAGCAGCCGCATGACAGATACGAAAGAGACCCAGTACTTC. Amino acids: CASSRMTDTKETQYF. Drawing the rest from reference TRBV5-1 and TRBJ2-5, the complete variable domain is KAGVTQTPRYLIKTRGQQVTLSCSPISGHRSVSWYQQTPGQGLQFLFEYFSETQRNKGNFPGRFSGRQFSNSRSEMNVSTLELGDSALYLCASSRMTDTKETQYFGPGTRLLVL.

At least ten counts were recorded for this clonotype. This chain joins TRBV5-1 and TRBJ2-2; D gene uncertain. Trimming removed 0 bases at V and 0 bases at J, with 9 bases between. Germline CDR1 SGHRS, CDR2 YFSETQ. This CDR3 has 16 residues. The CDR3 coding sequence is TGCGCCAGCAGCTTGGGGGGTCGGACGAACACCGGGGAGCTGTTTTTT. This codes for CASSLGGRTNTGELFF.

This clonotype has ten or more counts. V is TRBV7-8 and J is TRBJ1-5; possibly TRBD1 for D (5 bases). The ends were cut back, 1 base at V and 3 bases at J, with 10 bases in the middle. Germline loops: CDR1 SGHVS, CDR2 FQNEAQ. CDR3 size: 15 residues. The CDR3 protein is CASSLGGMVNQPQHF. The CDR3 nucleotides read TGTGCCAGCAGCTTAGGGGGGATGGTCAATCAGCCCCAGCATTTT. Variable domain in full (rest from reference TRBV7-8 and TRBJ1-5): GAGVSQSPRYKVAKRGQDVALRCDPISGHVSLFWYQQALGQGPEFLTYFQNEAQLDKSGLPSDRFFAERPEGSVSTLKIQRTQQEDSAVYLCASSLGGMVNQPQHFGDGTRLSIL.

This clonotype was observed many times. The chain uses TRBV20-1 and TRBJ2-4; tentative D call: TRBD1 (5 bases). The CDR3 has 15 amino acids. Trimming shortened V by 6 bases and J by 5 bases, and 20 bases separated the two germline ends. Germline V gene data show CDR1 as DFQATT and CDR2 as SNEGSKA (reference sequence). In DNA form, the CDR3 reads TGCAGTGCCCCCATGGGGCGGTCCGTCGAAAACATTCAGTACTTC. As protein: CSAPMGRSVENIQYF.

About this clonotype itself: One junction end disagrees with the germline gene, perhaps due to a read error. The chain recombines TRBV5-3 with TRBJ2-7; the match to TRBD1 covers 7 bases. TRBV5-3 is an ORF for which the function is uncertain. The CDR3 extends over 12 amino acids. The CDR3 sequence is CAGPGTAYEQYF. CDR3 nucleotide sequence: TGCGCCGGGCCCGGGACAGCCTACGAGCAGTACTTC.

Concerning this clonotype itself: At one of its ends the junction is not consistent with the germline gene, which may arise from a read error. The rearrangement joins TRBV19 to TRBJ2-7; 8 nucleotides match TRBD1. Germline CDR1 reads LNHDA; CDR2 reads SQIVND (reference sequence). The CDR3 spans 14 residues. Here the CDR3 DNA reads TGTACCAGTAGAGACGACAGGGGCTCCTACGAGCAGTACTTC. Translated, it gives CTSRDDRGSYEQYF.

This clonotype was seen at least ten times. The chain employs TRBV27 and TRBJ2-2; no clear D. There are 14 residues in the CDR3. Germline V gives CDR1 MNHEY, CDR2 SMNVEV (reference sequence). Trimming cost V 8 bases and J 7 bases, with 17 bases left between them. The CDR3 nucleotides are TGTGCCAGCTCTCCTACAGTTCAGATCGGGGAGCTGTTTTTT. It specifies CASSPTVQIGELFF.

Ten or more counts support this clonotype. The J gene is TRBJ2-3, the V gene TRBV20-1; D unresolved. The CDR3 has 14 amino acids. The V gene lost 3 bases and the J gene lost 6 bases, with 16 bases spanning the gap. The germline gives CDR1 DFQATT, CDR2 SNEGSKA (reference sequence). CDR3 protein: CSARKSTPWDTQYF. The DNA for the CDR3 is TGCAGTGCTAGGAAGAGCACCCCATGGGATACGCAGTATTTT.

The table lists this clonotype with many counts. An end of the junction differs from the germline gene, which may be a read error. The rearrangement joins TRBV29-1 to TRBJ1-1, with D unresolved. CDR1 is SQVTM, CDR2 ANQGSEA, per germline. CDR3 size: 11 residues. DNA for the CDR3: TGCAGCGTGGAAGCAACATCTAAGAGTTTCTTT. Its protein product is CSVEATSKSFF.

This clonotype showed up many times. The chain couples TRBV30 to TRBJ1-5, with a weak D call TRBD1 (5 bases). The CDR3 runs 14 residues. V lost 3 bases to trimming and J lost 9 bases, with 18 bases between them. Germline assignment: CDR1 GTSNPN and CDR2 SVGIG (reference sequence). CDR3: CAWSRTGLQRPQHF. The CDR3 DNA is TGTGCCTGGAGCAGAACGGGACTCCAACGGCCCCAGCATTTT.

This clonotype was found many times. V gene TRBV28 combines with J gene TRBJ1-4; 7 bases fit TRBD1. Germline loops: CDR1 MDHEN, CDR2 SYDVKM. J gave up 5 bases and V 5 bases, and 8 bases lay outside the gene matches. The CDR3 totals 15 residues. The CDR3 region is CASSTQTGLNEKLFF. For the CDR3, the DNA is TGTGCCAGCAGTACGCAGACAGGGCTGAATGAAAAACTGTTTTTT.